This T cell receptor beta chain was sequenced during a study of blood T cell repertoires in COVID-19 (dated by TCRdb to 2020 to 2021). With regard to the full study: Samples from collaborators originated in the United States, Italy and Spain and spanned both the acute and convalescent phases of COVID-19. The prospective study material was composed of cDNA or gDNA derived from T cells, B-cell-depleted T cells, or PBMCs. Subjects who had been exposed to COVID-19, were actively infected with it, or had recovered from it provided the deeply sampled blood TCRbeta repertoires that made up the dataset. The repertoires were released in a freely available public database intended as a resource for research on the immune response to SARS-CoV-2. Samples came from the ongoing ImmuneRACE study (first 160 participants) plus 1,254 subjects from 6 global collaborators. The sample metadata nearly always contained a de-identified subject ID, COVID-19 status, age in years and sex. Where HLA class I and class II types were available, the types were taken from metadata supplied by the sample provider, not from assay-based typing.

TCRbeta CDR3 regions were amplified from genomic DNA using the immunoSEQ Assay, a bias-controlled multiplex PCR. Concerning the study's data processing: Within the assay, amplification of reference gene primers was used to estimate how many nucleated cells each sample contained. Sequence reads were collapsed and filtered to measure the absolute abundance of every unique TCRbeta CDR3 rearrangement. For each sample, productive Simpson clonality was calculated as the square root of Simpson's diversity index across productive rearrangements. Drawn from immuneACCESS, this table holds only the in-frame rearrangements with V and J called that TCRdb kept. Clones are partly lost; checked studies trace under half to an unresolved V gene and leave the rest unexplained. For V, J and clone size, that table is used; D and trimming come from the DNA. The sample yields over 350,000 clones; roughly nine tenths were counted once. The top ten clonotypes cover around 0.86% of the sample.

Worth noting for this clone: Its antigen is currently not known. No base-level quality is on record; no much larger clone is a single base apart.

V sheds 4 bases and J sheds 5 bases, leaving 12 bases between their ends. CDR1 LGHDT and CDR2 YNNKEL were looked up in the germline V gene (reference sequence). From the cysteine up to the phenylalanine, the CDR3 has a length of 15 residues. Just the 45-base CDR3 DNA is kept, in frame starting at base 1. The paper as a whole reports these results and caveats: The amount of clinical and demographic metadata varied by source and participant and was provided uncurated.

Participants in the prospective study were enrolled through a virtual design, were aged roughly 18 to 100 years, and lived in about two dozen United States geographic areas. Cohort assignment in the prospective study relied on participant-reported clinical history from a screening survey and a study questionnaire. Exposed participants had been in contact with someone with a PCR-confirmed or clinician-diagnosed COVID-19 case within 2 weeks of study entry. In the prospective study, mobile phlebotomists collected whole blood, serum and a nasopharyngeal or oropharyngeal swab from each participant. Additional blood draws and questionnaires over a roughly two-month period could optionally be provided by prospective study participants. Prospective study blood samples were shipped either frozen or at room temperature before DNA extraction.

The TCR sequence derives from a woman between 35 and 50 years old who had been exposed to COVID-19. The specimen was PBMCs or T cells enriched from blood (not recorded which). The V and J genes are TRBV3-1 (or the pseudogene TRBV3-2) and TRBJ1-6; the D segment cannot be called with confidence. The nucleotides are TGTGCCAGCAGCCCGTCGGGTCTGGATAATTCACCCCTCCACTTT. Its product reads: CASSPSGLDNSPLHF.